The clone carrying this TCR beta chain has just a few counts. The authors' processing: Estimation of nucleated cell counts relied on the amplification of reference gene primers. The assay was immunoSEQ multiplex PCR, and TCRdb's table has in-frame clones only and misses some. The V and J calls and clone size come from that table; D and trimming were worked out from the DNA. This sample has about 140,000 clones, with around 89% found just once. The CDR3 sequence is 15 residues long. The V and J ends lost 2 bases and 5 bases respectively, with 15 bases between them. From germline, CDR1 is SGHTA and CDR2 FQGNSA. This sample is part of a study of blood T cell repertoires in COVID-19. Background on the study: Acute and convalescent COVID-19 specimens originated in the United States, Italy and Spain. PBMCs, B-cell-depleted T cells, or T cells were the source of the cDNA or gDNA that made up the material.

This rearrangement joins TRBV7-2 to TRBJ2-5, with D perhaps TRBD2 (6 bases). The sequenced sample was peripheral blood. The sequence was collected from a woman aged 60-75 years with active COVID-19. CDR3 nucleotides: TGTGCCAGCAGCTTAAACAGCCCCGGAGGGGAGACCCAGTACTTC. Encoded protein: CASSLNSPGGETQYF.